Listed below are T cell receptor beta chains from one sample, sequenced in a study of blood T cells in healthy people across ages. TCRdb recomputed calls from the 5' RACE reads with MiXCR, one row per CDR3 protein. Here the sample spans 590,000 or so distinct CDR3 sequences, 25% to 35% being singletons. Specimen: blood. The receptors here all came from a woman at least 80 years old in good health. CDR3s include the opening cysteine and the closing phenylalanine or tryptophan. D genes are given only for firm matches. Clone sizes are given selectively: once, few, many, or a class where the clone is expanded.

clone_size: NA
v_call: TRBV15
j_call: TRBJ2-7
d_call: NA
cdr3_aa: CATSTTGRGEAQYF
cdr3_nt: TGTGCCACCAGCACCACAGGGCGAGGAGAAGCCCAGTACTTC

clone_size: few
v_call: TRBV6-5
j_call: TRBJ1-1
d_call: NA
cdr3_aa: CASYFLGGNTEAFF
cdr3_nt: TGTGCCAGCTATTTTCTAGGTGGGAACACTGAAGCTTTCTTT

clone_size: NA
v_call: TRBV11-2
j_call: TRBJ2-3
d_call: TRBD2
cdr3_aa: CASSFRALAVTDTQYF
cdr3_nt: TGTGCCAGCAGCTTTAGGGCACTAGCGGTCACAGATACGCAGTATTTT

clone_size: NA
v_call: TRBV11-3
j_call: TRBJ2-3
d_call: TRBD1
cdr3_aa: CASSLGGGSADTQYF
cdr3_nt: TGTGCCAGCAGCTTAGGAGGGGGCAGCGCAGATACGCAGTATTTT

clone_size: NA
v_call: TRBV30
j_call: TRBJ1-1
d_call: NA
cdr3_aa: CAWSALRGTEAFF
cdr3_nt: TGTGCCTGGAGTGCACTTAGAGGAACTGAAGCTTTCTTT

clone_size: many
v_call: TRBV4-2
j_call: TRBJ1-2
d_call: NA
cdr3_aa: CASSQGTENYGYTF
cdr3_nt: TGTGCCAGCAGCCAAGGTACGGAGAACTATGGCTACACCTTC

clone_size: many
v_call: TRBV6-1
j_call: TRBJ2-1
d_call: TRBD1
cdr3_aa: CASSRTGNEQFF
cdr3_nt: TGTGCCAGCAGTCGGACAGGGAATGAGCAGTTCTTC

clone_size: many
v_call: TRBV20-1
j_call: TRBJ2-7
d_call: NA
cdr3_aa: CSARRSGGSLEQYF
cdr3_nt: TGCAGTGCTAGGAGGTCTGGAGGGAGTCTCGAGCAGTACTTC

clone_size: few
v_call: TRBV28
j_call: TRBJ1-1
d_call: TRBD1
cdr3_aa: CASREHPGGNTEAFF
cdr3_nt: TGTGCCAGCAGGGAGCACCCAGGGGGGAACACTGAAGCTTTCTTT

clone_size: many
v_call: TRBV20-1
j_call: TRBJ2-7
d_call: TRBD2
cdr3_aa: CSASPSGGDYEQYF
cdr3_nt: TGCAGTGCTAGTCCTAGCGGGGGGGACTACGAGCAGTACTTC

clone_size: once
v_call: TRBV7-2
j_call: TRBJ2-1
d_call: TRBD2
cdr3_aa: CASSTSGGSYNEQFF
cdr3_nt: TGTGCCAGCAGTACTAGCGGGGGCTCCTACAATGAGCAGTTCTTC

clone_size: NA
v_call: TRBV29-1
j_call: TRBJ2-7
d_call: TRBD1
cdr3_aa: CSVGTGGTYEQYF
cdr3_nt: TGCAGCGTGGGGACAGGGGGTACCTACGAGCAGTACTTC

clone_size: many
v_call: TRBV6-5
j_call: TRBJ2-3
d_call: TRBD2
cdr3_aa: CASRNGGEDTQYF
cdr3_nt: TGTGCCAGCAGAAACGGGGGGGAGGATACGCAGTATTTT

clone_size: few
v_call: TRBV4-2
j_call: TRBJ2-3
d_call: TRBD2
cdr3_aa: CASSRISRGGTDTQYF
cdr3_nt: TGTGCCAGCAGCCGCATCTCGCGGGGGGGCACGGATACGCAGTATTTT

clone_size: many
v_call: TRBV6-5
j_call: TRBJ2-3
d_call: NA
cdr3_aa: CASSLFGSGTSTDTQYF
cdr3_nt: TGTGCCAGCAGCCTATTCGGTAGCGGAACTAGCACAGATACGCAGTATTTT

clone_size: many
v_call: TRBV25-1
j_call: TRBJ2-7
d_call: NA
cdr3_aa: CASSDPAAGSYEQYF
cdr3_nt: TGTGCCAGCAGTGATCCTGCAGCTGGGTCCTACGAGCAGTACTTC

clone_size: few
v_call: TRBV6-5
j_call: TRBJ2-1
d_call: TRBD1
cdr3_aa: CASSYSSGTGETQFF
cdr3_nt: TGTGCCAGCAGTTACTCTTCCGGGACAGGAGAGACCCAGTTCTTC

clone_size: NA
v_call: TRBV28
j_call: TRBJ2-2
d_call: NA
cdr3_aa: CASRLGALAGTGELFF
cdr3_nt: TGTGCCAGCAGACTAGGGGCACTAGCTGGGACCGGGGAGCTGTTTTTT

clone_size: many
v_call: TRBV4-2
j_call: TRBJ2-5
d_call: NA
cdr3_aa: CASSQASRIGETQYF
cdr3_nt: TGTGCCAGCAGCCAAGCAAGCAGGATTGGGGAGACCCAGTACTTC

clone_size: NA
v_call: TRBV6-2/TRBV6-3
j_call: TRBJ1-1
d_call: TRBD1
cdr3_aa: CASGRTGSTEAFF
cdr3_nt: TGTGCCAGCGGCCGGACAGGGTCGACTGAAGCTTTCTTT

clone_size: NA
v_call: TRBV9
j_call: TRBJ1-1
d_call: NA
cdr3_aa: CASSVPSNTEAFF
cdr3_nt: TGTGCCAGCAGCGTACCGTCAAACACTGAAGCTTTCTTT

clone_size: NA
v_call: TRBV11-3
j_call: TRBJ2-5
d_call: NA
cdr3_aa: CASSLRGGTENEQYF
cdr3_nt: TGTGCCAGCAGCTTAAGGGGGGGCACGGAGAATGAGCAGTACTTC

clone_size: few
v_call: TRBV20-1
j_call: TRBJ2-7
d_call: TRBD2
cdr3_aa: CSADAGGGYEQYF
cdr3_nt: TGCAGTGCTGATGCGGGGGGGGGTTACGAGCAGTACTTC